Listed here are 15 T cell receptor beta chains from one sample, sequenced in a study of identical twins (dated by TCRdb to about 2016). The library came from 5' RACE. Sequencing instrument: Illumina HiSeq 2000. TCRdb handled the public reads itself, with Q25 trimming in fastp and clone calling in MiXCR, and kept productive beta chains. Rows with one shared CDR3 protein collapse into an entry with the most common genes and DNA. The sample data list approximately 300,000 distinct CDR3 sequences, and 8% to 9.5% of these were observed just once. Roughly 6.4% of the sample belongs to the ten largest clones. This sample also appeared in a second study, on yellow fever vaccine responses in identical twins.

The sequenced sample consisted of CD8+ T cells sorted from blood. All receptors come from a woman between 18 and 29 years old in good health.

This clonotype has a handful of counts. The chain's CDR3 is CASNSPPLTDTQYF. CDR3 DNA sequence: TGTGCCAGCAACTCGCCACCCCTAACAGATACGCAGTATTTT. This sequence joins TRBV7-9 and TRBJ2-3; D is undetermined. CDR3 length: 14 amino acids. Germline CDR1 is SEHNR and CDR2 is FQNEAQ (reference sequence). Between the trimmed V and J ends, which lost 7 bases and 3 bases, there was a span of 14 bases.

This clonotype was detected only a few times. The J gene is TRBJ2-3, the V gene TRBV5-5; 7 bases line up with TRBD1. Germline V gives CDR1 SGHKS, CDR2 YYEKEE (reference sequence). V lost 4 bases to trimming and J lost 5 bases; unmatched junction nucleotides: 7. This CDR3 region has 14 residues. CDR3 protein: CASSPFDREDTQYF. The CDR3 DNA sequence: TGTGCCAGCAGCCCTTTTGACAGGGAAGATACGCAGTATTTT. The complete variable domain, with remaining parts taken from reference TRBV5-5 and TRBJ2-3, reads DAGVTQSPTHLIKTRGQQVTLRCSPISGHKSVSWYQQVLGQGPQFIFQYYEKEERGRGNFPDRFSARQFPNYSSELNVNALLLGDSALYLCASSPFDREDTQYFGPGTRLTVL.

This clonotype was seen a handful of times. J is TRBJ2-2 and V is TRBV9; 7 bases map to TRBD2. The CDR3 contains 15 residues. V was pared by 2 bases and J by 6 bases, with 7 bases of the junction left unmatched. From germline, CDR1 is SGDLS and CDR2 YYNGEE. Here the CDR3 DNA reads TGTGCCAGCAGCGTCTGGCGGGAGCTCGCCGGGGAGCTGTTTTTT. The encoded protein is CASSVWRELAGELFF.

This clonotype was found many times. This chain joins TRBV7-2 and TRBJ2-2; tentative D call: TRBD1 (6 bases). Germline-derived CDR1 and CDR2 are SGHTA and FQGNSA. The length of the CDR3 is 16 residues. V gave up 7 bases and J gave up 4 bases, with 19 bases separating them. The CDR3 DNA reads TGTGCCAGCACGCCTATTTGGACAGAATTCACCGGGGAGCTGTTTTTT. Protein product: CASTPIWTEFTGELFF.

This clonotype was observed a handful of times. The CDR3 loop is CASSPPGTGEQPQHF. The CDR3 bases are TGTGCCAGCTCACCACCCGGGACAGGGGAACAGCCCCAGCATTTT. V is TRBV18 and J is TRBJ1-5, with 10 positions matching TRBD1. The ends lost 0 bases at V and 7 bases at J; junction bases unmatched: 3. CDR1 KGHSH and CDR2 LQKENI come from the germline V gene. This CDR3 has 15 residues.

This chain joins TRBV19 and TRBJ2-7; D is uncertain. Germline V gene lookup returns CDR1 LNHDA and CDR2 SQIVND (reference sequence). The CDR3 has 15 amino acids. Trimming left V 5 bases short and J 0 bases short, with 14 bases between. This CDR3 is CASSSAPLGSYEQYF. Written as DNA, the CDR3 is TGTGCCAGTAGTTCAGCTCCGCTCGGCTCCTACGAGCAGTACTTC.

In its sample, this clonotype was seen many times. The chain links TRBV27 to TRBJ2-7; 9 bases are a match to TRBD1. Unmatched junction bases numbered 5, after V lost 2 bases and J lost 6 bases. CDR1 and CDR2 from the germline V gene are MNHEY and SMNVEV (reference sequence). The CDR3 runs 14 residues. This chain's CDR3 is CASSLGTGIGEQYF. DNA for the CDR3: TGTGCCAGCAGTTTAGGGACAGGGATCGGCGAGCAGTACTTC.

J is TRBJ2-7 and V is TRBV6-5, with TRBD2 matching 8 bases. The CDR3 totals 16 residues. The germline V gene encodes CDR1 MNHEY and CDR2 SVGAGI. V lost 2 bases, J lost 2 bases, and 8 bases stayed unmatched. The CDR3 region is CASSYNLGLAPYEQYF. The CDR3 DNA reads as TGTGCCAGCAGTTACAATTTAGGACTAGCCCCCTACGAGCAGTACTTC.

A word on this clonotype: With a much larger clone just one base away, this may be a read error. The rearrangement uses TRBV7-2 and TRBJ2-4, with 14 bases that match TRBD2. J was trimmed by 12 bases and V by 5 bases; bases with no gene match: 12. The CDR3 is made up of 16 amino acids. Germline CDR1 SGHTA, CDR2 FQGNSA. The CDR3 DNA reads TGTGCCAGCAGCCCCCGGACTAGCGGGAGGAGGCACACTCAGTACTTC. Translation: CASSPRTSGRRHTQYF.

V is TRBV7-8 and J is TRBJ2-5; 8 nucleotides line up with TRBD2. There are 16 residues in the CDR3. Germline assignment: CDR1 SGHVS and CDR2 FQNEAQ. V trimming: 3 bases; J trimming: 0 bases; junction bases outside the gene matches: 6. CDR3 loop: CASSLGSGGHQETQYF. CDR3 DNA: TGTGCCAGCAGCTTGGGAAGCGGGGGACACCAAGAGACCCAGTACTTC.

The sample holds many counts of this clonotype. The chain uses TRBV6-5 and TRBJ2-1, with 13 nucleotides matching TRBD2. CDR1 is MNHEY, CDR2 SVGAGI, per germline. CDR3 length: 18 amino acids. V dropped 0 bases and J dropped 0; count of bases not matched to a gene: 2. The DNA for the CDR3 is TGTGCCAGCAGTTACTCACTAGCGGGAGGGGACTCCTACAATGAGCAGTTCTTC. It encodes CASSYSLAGGDSYNEQFF.

In this sample, this clonotype turned up many times. The CDR3 region is CASIFKPGLAGETQYF. In nucleotides, the CDR3 is TGTGCCAGCATTTTTAAACCGGGACTAGCGGGGGAGACCCAGTACTTC. The V call is TRBV2, the J call TRBJ2-5; the match to TRBD2 covers 13 bases. V shed 7 bases, J shed 5 bases, and the junction held 10 bases outside the gene matches. The germline V gene has CDR1 SNHLY and CDR2 FYNNEI. The CDR3 spans 16 residues.

The gene calls are TRBV7-6 and TRBJ2-7, with TRBD2 matching 8 bases. This CDR3 has 13 amino acids. CDR1 SGHVS and CDR2 FNYEAQ come from the germline V gene. V gave up 4 bases and J gave up 7 bases; unmatched junction bases: 6. CDR3 in DNA: TGTGCCAGCAGCTCTCGGGAGGGGGAAGAGCAGTACTTC. Amino acid sequence: CASSSREGEEQYF.

This clonotype was counted at least ten times. This sequence joins TRBV20-1 and TRBJ2-7; 8 bases align to TRBD1. Germline V gene sequence: CDR1 DFQATT, CDR2 SNEGSKA (reference sequence). J lost 4 bases, V lost 7 bases, and 6 bases had no gene match. The CDR3 contains 12 residues. The DNA of the CDR3 is TGCAGTGTCCCGGGACAGGCGTACGAGCAGTACTTC. Its translation: CSVPGQAYEQYF.

The chain recombines TRBV2 with TRBJ2-7; 9 bases are a match to TRBD1. CDR3 length: 14 residues. CDR1 SNHLY and CDR2 FYNNEI come from the germline V gene. Trimming took 4 bases from V and 4 from J; bases not matched to a gene: 5. CDR3 in amino acids: CASSGEQGAYEQYF. The CDR3 bases are TGTGCCAGCAGTGGGGAACAGGGGGCTTACGAGCAGTACTTC.